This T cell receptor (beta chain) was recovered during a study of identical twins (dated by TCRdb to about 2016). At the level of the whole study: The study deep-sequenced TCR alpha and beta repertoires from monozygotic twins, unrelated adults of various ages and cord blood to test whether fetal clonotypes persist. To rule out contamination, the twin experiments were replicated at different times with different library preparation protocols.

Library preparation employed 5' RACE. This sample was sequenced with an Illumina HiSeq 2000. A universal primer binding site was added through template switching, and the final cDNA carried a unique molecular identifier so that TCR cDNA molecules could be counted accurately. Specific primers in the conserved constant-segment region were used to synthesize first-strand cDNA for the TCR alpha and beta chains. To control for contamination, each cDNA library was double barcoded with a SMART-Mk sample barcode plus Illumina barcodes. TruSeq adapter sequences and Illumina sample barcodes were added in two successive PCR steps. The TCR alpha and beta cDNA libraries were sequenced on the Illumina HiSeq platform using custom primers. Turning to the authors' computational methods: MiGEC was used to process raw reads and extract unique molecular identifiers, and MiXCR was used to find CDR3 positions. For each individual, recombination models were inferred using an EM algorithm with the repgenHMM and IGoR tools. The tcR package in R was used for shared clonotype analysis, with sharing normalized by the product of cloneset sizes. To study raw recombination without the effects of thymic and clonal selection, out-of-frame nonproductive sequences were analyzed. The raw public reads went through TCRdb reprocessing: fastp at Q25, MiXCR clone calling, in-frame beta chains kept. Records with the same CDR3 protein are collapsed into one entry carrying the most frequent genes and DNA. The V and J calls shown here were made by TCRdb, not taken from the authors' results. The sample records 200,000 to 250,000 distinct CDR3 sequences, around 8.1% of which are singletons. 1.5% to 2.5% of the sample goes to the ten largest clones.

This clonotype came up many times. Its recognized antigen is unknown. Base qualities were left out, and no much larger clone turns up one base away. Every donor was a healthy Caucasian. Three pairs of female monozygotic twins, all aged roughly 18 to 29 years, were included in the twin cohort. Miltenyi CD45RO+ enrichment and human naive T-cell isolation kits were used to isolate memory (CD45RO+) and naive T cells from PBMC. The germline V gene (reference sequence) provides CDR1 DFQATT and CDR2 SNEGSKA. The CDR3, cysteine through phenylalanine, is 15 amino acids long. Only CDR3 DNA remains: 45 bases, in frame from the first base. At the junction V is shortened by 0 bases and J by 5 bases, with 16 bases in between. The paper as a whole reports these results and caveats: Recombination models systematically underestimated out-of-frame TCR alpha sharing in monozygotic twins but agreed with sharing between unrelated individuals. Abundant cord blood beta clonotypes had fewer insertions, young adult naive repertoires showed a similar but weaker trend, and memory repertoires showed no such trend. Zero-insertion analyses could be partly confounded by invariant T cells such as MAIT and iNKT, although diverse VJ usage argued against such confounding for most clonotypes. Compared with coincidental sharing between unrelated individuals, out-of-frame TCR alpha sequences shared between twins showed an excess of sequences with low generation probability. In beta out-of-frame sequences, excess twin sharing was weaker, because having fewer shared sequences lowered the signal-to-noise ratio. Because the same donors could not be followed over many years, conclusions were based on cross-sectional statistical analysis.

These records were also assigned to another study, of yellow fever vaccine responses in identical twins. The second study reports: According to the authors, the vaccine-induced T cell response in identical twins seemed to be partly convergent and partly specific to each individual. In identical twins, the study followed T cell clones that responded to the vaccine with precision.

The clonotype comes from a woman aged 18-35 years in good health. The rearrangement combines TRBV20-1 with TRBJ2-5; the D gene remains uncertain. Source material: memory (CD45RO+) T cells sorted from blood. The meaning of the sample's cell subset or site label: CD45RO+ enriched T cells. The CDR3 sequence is CSAREPGRIGETQYF. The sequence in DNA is TGCAGTGCTAGAGAACCAGGACGGATCGGCGAGACCCAGTACTTC.